This is a list of T cell receptor beta chains from one sample in a study of spatial heterogeneity in lung cancer. MiXCR, applied by TCRdb to the 5' RACE reads, yields one record per CDR3 protein. The sample holds over 14,000 distinct CDR3 sequences, approximately 10% seen once. The starting material was PBMCs, obtained at surgery. The receptor source for this set is a female donor with early-stage non-small cell lung cancer. The CDR3 runs from the conserved cysteine through the conserved F or W.

j_gene: TRBJ2-2; v_gene: TRBV19; CDR3aa: CASISSGLAGGRAGELFF
j_gene: TRBJ2-1; v_gene: TRBV11-1; CDR3aa: CASSERHSGGEQFF
j_gene: TRBJ1-5; v_gene: TRBV11-2; CDR3aa: CASSLGGQSNQPQHF
j_gene: TRBJ2-5; v_gene: TRBV7-6; CDR3aa: CASSSWDREQTQYF
j_gene: TRBJ1-6; v_gene: TRBV7-8; CDR3aa: CASSPRDSQNSPLHF
j_gene: TRBJ2-5; v_gene: TRBV28; CDR3aa: CASGLGTQYF
j_gene: TRBJ1-1; v_gene: TRBV11-2; CDR3aa: CASSLERNREAFF
j_gene: TRBJ1-1; v_gene: TRBV7-3; CDR3aa: CASSLMGQDTEAFF
j_gene: TRBJ2-5; v_gene: TRBV10-3; CDR3aa: CAISKGQETQYF
j_gene: TRBJ1-5; v_gene: TRBV7-8; CDR3aa: CASSPQGGQPQHF
j_gene: TRBJ1-2; v_gene: TRBV9; CDR3aa: CASSVDFRPYGYTF
j_gene: TRBJ2-3; v_gene: TRBV6-1; CDR3aa: CASSDGRVVDTQYF
j_gene: TRBJ1-1; v_gene: TRBV27; CDR3aa: CASSVAGVPEAFF
j_gene: TRBJ1-1; v_gene: TRBV4-2; CDR3aa: CASSQDTGGIGGNTEAFF
j_gene: TRBJ2-3; v_gene: TRBV5-6; CDR3aa: CASSFYGLAGTSTDTQYF
j_gene: TRBJ2-1; v_gene: TRBV14; CDR3aa: CASSQAGQGVYNEQFF
j_gene: TRBJ1-1; v_gene: TRBV9; CDR3aa: CASSVDHRGKAEAFF
j_gene: TRBJ2-7; v_gene: TRBV5-1; CDR3aa: CASSPGLAGLYEQYF
j_gene: TRBJ1-1; v_gene: TRBV12-3/TRBV12-4; CDR3aa: CASSNDRGRTEAFF
j_gene: TRBJ1-2; v_gene: TRBV28; CDR3aa: CASRTGGAYGYTF
j_gene: TRBJ2-7; v_gene: TRBV6-1; CDR3aa: CASSEVLHWSEQYF
j_gene: TRBJ1-2; v_gene: TRBV20-1; CDR3aa: CSALIGWPANYGYTF
j_gene: TRBJ1-2; v_gene: TRBV18; CDR3aa: CASSVGRGYGYTF
j_gene: TRBJ1-6; v_gene: TRBV7-2; CDR3aa: CASSWSGTQGNSPLHF
j_gene: TRBJ2-7; v_gene: TRBV29-1; CDR3aa: CSAAYSYEQHF
j_gene: TRBJ1-5; v_gene: TRBV16; CDR3aa: CASSQSPGQGSRSNQPQHF
j_gene: TRBJ1-2; v_gene: TRBV6-1; CDR3aa: CASSTGVKYGYTF
j_gene: TRBJ1-6; v_gene: TRBV5-1; CDR3aa: CASSPLSTEGTPLHF